The clone carrying this TCR beta chain was seen once. As yet, its antigen is unknown. Trimming removed 9 bases at V and 8 bases at J, with 14 bases between. Germline V lookup: CDR1 MDHEN, CDR2 SYDVKM. This CDR3 has 12 residues. Naivety among CD8 cells was defined by CD45RO negativity and positive CCR7 selection, thereby excluding terminally differentiated effector memory CD45RA+ cells. The record originates from a study of shared clonotypes between healthy human individuals. Findings and limits, study-wide: Sorted-subset sequencing, rarefaction showed, was incomplete despite large depth. Naive subsets, compared against memory subsets, generally had larger estimated richness values.

The protocol was immunoSEQ multiplex PCR, while the TCRdb copy is restricted to in-frame clones and leaves out a portion. The sample comprises over 2,000,000 clones, roughly 93% of which are singletons, and around 1.7% rests with the top ten. The material sequenced was naive CD8+ T cells from PBMCs. The TCR originated in a man aged 18 to 29 in good health. Some clones in this sample may be carry-over from other donors' samples. The V and J genes are TRBV28 and TRBJ1-5; D unresolved. The CDR3 region has the DNA TGTGCCAGTTATAAAGGGAGGGAGCCCCAGCATTTT. This codes for CASYKGREPQHF.